The rows below give T cell receptor beta chains drawn from one sample of a study of CD8+CD57+ T cells in acquired aplastic anemia. Each CDR3 protein is one row after TCRdb ran MiXCR on the reads. The data contain 150,000 to 200,000 distinct CDR3 sequences, roughly 48% of them singletons. The specimen was sorted CD4+, CD8+, or CD8+CD57+ T cells (not recorded which) from PBMCs. The origin of the receptors is a human donor with aplastic anemia. Both conserved end residues are part of each CDR3.

V	J	CDR3
TRBV19	TRBJ1-1	CASSEAWAGTHNTEAFF
TRBV10-3	TRBJ1-1	CAISEQVKTEAFF
TRBV9	TRBJ2-1	CASSVTSSSYNEQFF
TRBV2	TRBJ1-5	CASSDRTGGRQPQHF
TRBV19	TRBJ2-1	CASSKGVTSGGPGEQFF
TRBV29-1	TRBJ2-7	CSYTRDLGPVEQYF
TRBV7-2	TRBJ1-6	CASSLGVSNNSPLHF
TRBV7-3	TRBJ2-5	CASSFSLPLGF
TRBV5-5	TRBJ2-7	CASSHQGETYEQYF
TRBV24-1	TRBJ2-1	CATRAGLSTDTQFF
TRBV11-2	TRBJ2-3	CASSLSFWGGDTQYF
TRBV5-6	TRBJ2-6	CASSPTGGRANVLTF